The 25 T cell receptor beta chains in this list originate from one sample, sequenced in a study of tumor and adjacent non-tumor tissue in lung cancer. A modified ARM-PCR protocol with three rounds of nested PCR amplified TCRbeta. TCRdb processed the multiplex PCR reads anew with MiXCR; each CDR3 protein has one entry. The sample lists under 150,000 distinct CDR3 sequences; around 65% were seen once. The template was RNA from unsorted bulk tissue. Sequenced input: lung tumor tissue. These receptors all come from a man aged 55 to 70 with small cell lung cancer.

DNA of the CDR3: TGTGCTAGTGGTCGTGACCCCTACGAGCAGTACGTC. This gives the protein CASGRDPYEQYV. The chain is built from TRBV12-5 and TRBJ2-7; D not resolved. This CDR3 has 12 amino acids. Germline CDR1 reads LGHNT; CDR2 reads FRNRAP. The germline V and J ends were trimmed by 5 bases and 2 bases, with 7 bases remaining between them.

To note about this clonotype: This may stem from a read error, because a much larger clone lies one nucleotide away. The chain combines TRBV29-1 with TRBJ2-7; TRBD1 agrees at 10 bases. This CDR3 comprises 14 residues. The junction had 11 bases not matched to a gene; V was cut back by 5 bases and J by 7 bases. Germline V gene sequence: CDR1 SQVTM, CDR2 ANQGSEA. For the CDR3, the DNA is TGCAGCGTTTGGGGCGGACAGGGGGTTTGGGAGCAGTACTTC. Residues: CSVWGGQGVWEQYF.

To note about this clonotype: This may be a read error, as it is one base from a much larger clone. V and J are TRBV20-1 and TRBJ1-6, with no clear D. Germline V gene lookup returns CDR1 DFQATT and CDR2 SNEGSKA (reference sequence). The CDR3 runs 14 residues. CDR3 nucleotide sequence: TGCAGTGCTAGAGACGGACCCCAGAATTCACACCTCCACTTT. This encodes CSARDGPQNSHLHF.

This clonotype was seen many times. The chain carries TRBV20-1 and TRBJ2-5, with D tentatively TRBD2 (6 bases). Looked up from germline, CDR1 is DFQATT and CDR2 is SNEGSKA (reference sequence). V was trimmed by 6 bases and J by 5 bases, leaving 22 bases between them. The CDR3 is 15 residues long. This CDR3 reads CSAGRPGTPSETQYF. The CDR3 DNA reads as TGCAGTGCGGGGAGACCAGGGACTCCTTCGGAGACCCAGTACTTC.

The gene calls are TRBV20-1 and TRBJ1-1; D not resolved. Germline values: CDR1 DFQATT, CDR2 SNEGSKA (reference sequence). V shed 2 bases and J shed 2 bases, with 9 bases lying between them. This CDR3 has 13 amino acids. CDR3 loop: CSARLNINTEAFF. The CDR3 DNA is TGCAGTGCTAGACTTAACATAAACACTGAAGCTTTCTTT.

This clonotype was detected once. The chain uses TRBV6-5 and TRBJ2-7; D unresolved. This CDR3 contains 15 residues. Per the germline V gene, CDR1 is MNHEY and CDR2 is SVGAGI. This CDR3 reads CARVSFLRRSYEQYF. Written as DNA, the CDR3 is TGTGCAAGGGTCAGTTTTCTCCGGAGATCCTACGAGCAGTACTTC.

This clonotype has only a few counts. A much larger clone differs from this one at a single base, so this may be a read error. This sequence joins TRBV11-2 and TRBJ2-1; the D is unclear. The CDR3 spans 13 residues. Germline-derived CDR1 and CDR2 are SGHAT and FQNNGV. The CDR3 here is CTSSLGNYNEQFF. In DNA, the CDR3 is TGTACCAGCAGCCTGGGGAACTACAATGAGCAGTTCTTC.

This clonotype has only a few counts. The junction shows a germline mismatch at one end, possibly a read error. The chain couples TRBV20-1 to TRBJ1-1; D unclear. CDR1 DFQATT and CDR2 SNEGSKA come from the germline V gene (reference sequence). This CDR3 is 15 amino acids long. CDR3 amino acids: CCARDPAVMNTGAFF. The CDR3, as DNA: TGCTGTGCTAGAGATCCGGCCGTCATGAACACTGGAGCTTTCTTT.

Concerning this clonotype itself: Just one base apart from a much larger clone, this may be a read error. J is TRBJ1-1 and V is TRBV6-1; no reliable D call. V dropped 6 bases and J dropped 8 bases, with 19 bases sitting between them. Germline V gene sequence: CDR1 MNHNS, CDR2 SASEGT. This CDR3 has 14 amino acids. CDR3 nucleotide sequence: TGTGCCAGCAGCGGCCGGCGACCACCGTTAGAAGCTTTCTTT. This gives the protein CASSGRRPPLEAFF.

The J gene is TRBJ2-2, the V gene TRBV12-3 or TRBV12-4; TRBD2 matches at 8 bases. This CDR3 has 20 amino acids. V was clipped by 6 bases and J by 2 bases; unmatched bases: 20. The CDR3 DNA follows: TGTGCCAGCAGCCACACACCGGTATTAGCGGGGCCTGTTAACACCGGGGAGCTGTTTTTT. Translation gives CASSHTPVLAGPVNTGELFF.

V gene TRBV28 combines with J gene TRBJ2-1, with 9 bases matching TRBD2. Germline V lookup: CDR1 MDHEN, CDR2 SYDVKM. The CDR3 contains 16 residues. V was pared by 5 bases and J by 10 bases, with 15 bases of the junction left unmatched. The CDR3 DNA sequence: TGTGCCAGCAGTCCCAGACCCGGGACTAGCAAAGACGAGCAGTTCTTC. Translating gives CASSPRPGTSKDEQFF.

The sample holds one count of this clonotype. CDR3 sequence: CASSQIAGGPGYGFF. DNA for the CDR3: TGTGCCAGCAGTCAGATAGCGGGAGGGCCTGGGTATGGGTTCTTC. This chain connects TRBV6-1 to TRBJ2-1; TRBD2 aligns across 11 bases. Germline values: CDR1 MNHNS, CDR2 SASEGT. With 5 bases clipped from V and 15 bases from J, the junction kept 15 bases outside the gene matches. This CDR3 has 15 amino acids.

Comments on this clonotype: The junction differs from germline at one of its ends, possibly a read error. The chain has TRBV11-1 and TRBJ2-7; D is perhaps TRBD1 or TRBD2 (6 bases each). The CDR3 contains 12 residues. Germline CDR1 reads SGHAT; CDR2 reads FQDESV (reference sequence). The CDR3 loop is CTSSGRGRGQYF. In DNA, the CDR3 is TGTACCAGCAGCGGACGGGGGCGCGGGCAGTACTTC.

In this sample, this clonotype turned up a few times. The conserved final phenylalanine or tryptophan is absent from the CDR3, which likely points to a read error. This chain connects TRBV4-1 to TRBJ2-1, with TRBD2 matching over 8 bases. Trimming cost V 4 bases and J 1 base; bases outside gene matches: 6. The germline gives CDR1 MGHRA, CDR2 YSYEKL. The CDR3 is made up of 16 amino acids. Here the CDR3 DNA reads TGCGCCAGCAGCCTAAAGACTAGCGCTTCCTACAATGAGCAGTTCTTG. Translating it yields CASSLKTSASYNEQFL.

This clonotype was found once. The CDR3 does not end in the conserved phenylalanine or tryptophan, so this is likely a read error. The chain combines TRBV20-1 with TRBJ2-3; 9 positions match TRBD2. CDR3 length: 13 amino acids. From germline, CDR1 is DFQATT and CDR2 SNEGSKA (reference sequence). Here the CDR3 reads CDASPSGRDTQYV. CDR3 nucleotide sequence: TGCGATGCTAGTCCCAGCGGGAGGGATACGCAGTATGTT.

Turning to this clonotype: One end of the junction fails to match germline, which may point to a read error. This rearrangement joins TRBV6-1 to TRBJ1-1; D may be TRBD1 (6 bases). This CDR3 comprises 13 residues. Germline V gene data show CDR1 as MNHNS and CDR2 as SASEGT. CDR3 bases: TGTGCCAGCATCCTACAGGGTTACACTGAAGCCTTCTTT. It codes for CASILQGYTEAFF.

A word on this clonotype: At one boundary the junction diverges from the germline segment, which might be a read error. V is TRBV4-2 and J is TRBJ2-2, with TRBD2 matching over 11 bases. This CDR3 comprises 15 residues. Germline V gives CDR1 LGHNA, CDR2 YNFKEQ. Here the CDR3 reads CASKLAGDEGGELFF. The DNA of the CDR3 is TGTGCGAGCAAACTAGCGGGAGATGAGGGCGGGGAGTTGTTTTTT.

Note on this clonotype: This may come from a read error, since a much larger clone is one base off. It is likely a read error, because the conserved phenylalanine at the end of the CDR3 is missing. V usage is TRBV10-1 and J usage is TRBJ1-2; D not resolved. V was shortened by 3 bases and J by 2 bases, with 7 bases between the two germline ends. CDR3 length: 13 amino acids. From germline, CDR1 is WNHNN and CDR2 SYGVQD (reference sequence). The CDR3 loop is CASSDGPNYGYTL. The CDR3 DNA is TGCGCCAGCAGTGACGGACCGAACTATGGCTACACCCTC.

Remarks on this clonotype: Here the CDR3 omits its conserved ending phenylalanine or tryptophan, so a read error is the likely source. The CDR3, as DNA: TGTGCCAGCAGCTCTAGGACAGGGGAACTGAGAGCTTTCATT. Its translation: CASSSRTGELRAFI. V is TRBV11-3 and J is TRBJ1-1; 9 bases agree with TRBD1. V lost 4 bases and J lost 10; bases outside the gene matches: 10. The length of the CDR3 is 14 residues. Per germline, CDR1 SGHNT and CDR2 YENEEA.

To note about this clonotype: The germline gene is not matched at one end of the junction; a read error may be the cause. The V call is TRBV6-5, the J call TRBJ2-1; 9 bases are a match to TRBD2. CDR1 is MNHEY, CDR2 SVGAGI, per germline. The CDR3 totals 15 residues. The CDR3 region is CASSYFSGSGDEEFF. CDR3 DNA: TGTGCCAGCAGTTACTTTAGCGGGAGCGGCGATGAGGAGTTCTTC.

Regarding this clonotype: The junction departs from the called germline gene at one end, perhaps through a read error. The rearrangement uses TRBV29-1 and TRBJ1-1; D gene ambiguous. The CDR3 covers 11 residues. Germline CDR1 is SQVTM and CDR2 is ANQGSEA. As DNA, the CDR3 is TGTATCATAGACCTGATTACTGAAGCTTTCTTT. Translation: CIIDLITEAFF. The complete variable domain, with remaining parts taken from reference TRBV29-1 and TRBJ1-1, reads SAVISQKPSRDICQRGTSLTIQCQVDSQVTMMFWYRQQPGQSLTLIATANQGSEATYESGFVIDKFPISRPNLTFSTLTVSNMSPEDSSIYLCIIDLITEAFFGQGTRLTVV.

Note on this clonotype: The junction shows a germline mismatch at one end, possibly a read error. The chain employs TRBV11-2 and TRBJ2-4; D perhaps matches TRBD1 (5 bases). CDR3 length: 12 residues. CDR1 is SGHAT, CDR2 FQNNGV, per germline. The CDR3 nucleotides are TGTACCAGCAGCCGGACCCTGGACATTCAATACTTC. Translation gives CTSSRTLDIQYF.

Details on this clonotype: Just one base apart from a much larger clone, this may be a read error. The chain has TRBV20-1 and TRBJ2-1, with D perhaps matching TRBD2 (5 bases). The CDR3 spans 12 residues. CDR1 is DFQATT, CDR2 SNEGSKA, per germline (reference sequence). CDR3 region: CTASRMDNEQFF. The DNA of the CDR3 is TGCACTGCTAGCCGAATGGACAATGAGCAGTTCTTC.

The J gene is TRBJ2-7, the V gene TRBV6-1; D is perhaps TRBD1 (5 bases). Germline-derived CDR1 and CDR2 are MNHNS and SASEGT. Trimming took 4 bases from V and 2 from J, leaving 15 bases between them. The CDR3 contains 15 residues. The CDR3 loop reads CASSVTSTGTYEQYF. The DNA for the CDR3 is TGTGCCAGCAGTGTGACGAGTACAGGTACCTACGAGCAGTACTTC.

This clonotype was counted once. DNA of the CDR3: TGTGCCATCAGTGCCGGGGGGGCGTACGAACAGTACGTC. As protein: CAISAGGAYEQYV. This chain connects TRBV10-3 to TRBJ2-7, with 8 nucleotides matching TRBD2. CDR1 and CDR2 from the germline V gene are ENHRY and SYGVKD. The CDR3 contains 13 residues.